This entry features one T cell receptor (beta chain) sequence. Its cognate antigen is unknown. The data derive from a study of identical twins. General study points: There was more out-of-frame TCR alpha sharing in monozygotic twins than models estimated.

TCRdb re-called the 5' RACE reads with MiXCR, one entry per CDR3 protein. The table lists around 1.7 million distinct CDR3 sequences, about 32% of them singletons, with less than 0.35% in the top ten. The germline gives CDR1 MDHEN, CDR2 SYDVKM. V was shortened by 3 bases and J by 3 bases, with 17 bases between the two germline ends. This CDR3 comprises 17 residues. V and J are TRBV28 and TRBJ2-2; D perhaps matches TRBD2 (6 bases). The sequenced sample was cord blood. The source of this sequence is a newborn girl in good health. The CDR3 region has the DNA TGTGCCAGCAGTTTTGAGCTGGGGGGAGTAGACACCGGGGAGCTGTTTTTT. Translated, it gives CASSFELGGVDTGELFF.